This TCR beta chain was sequenced for a study of identical twins. This clonotype appeared a few times. Its antigen is unidentified. Unique molecular identifiers were in the cDNA, with template-switch universal primer binding. From the 5' RACE reads, TCRdb called clonotypes with MiXCR, one entry per CDR3 protein. Of around 370,000 distinct CDR3 sequences listed, around 9% are singletons. Overall study findings and caveats: With monozygotic twins, out-of-frame TCR alpha sharing exceeded what models estimated. A lower insertion count was a feature of abundant cord blood beta clonotypes, with no such feature in memory repertoires.

This CDR3 comprises 12 residues. Germline CDR1 is MNHEY and CDR2 is SVGAGI. Trimming shortened V by 8 bases and J by 7 bases, and 12 bases separated the two germline ends. Each donor was a healthy Caucasian. This TCR was sampled from a woman in her 50s in good health. The gene calls are TRBV6-5 and TRBJ2-1; D unresolved. Specimen: naive T cells sorted from blood. CDR3 protein: CASRLSLNEQFF. The DNA for the CDR3 is TGTGCCAGCCGTCTAAGCCTGAATGAGCAGTTCTTC.